Each of the 6 T cell receptor beta chains below was sequenced from the same sample in a study of response to subunit inactivated influenza vaccine. TCRdb passed the RT-PCR reads through MiXCR, listing each CDR3 protein once. The sample shows about half a million distinct CDR3 sequences, approximately 7.7% of them seen only once. The sample in question was PBMCs from blood, obtained around 25 months after vaccination. All receptors derive from a man between 50 and 70 years old who received an inactivated influenza vaccine.

The chain employs TRBV11-2 and TRBJ2-4; D is possibly TRBD1 (5 bases). Trimming took 5 bases from V and 0 from J, leaving 11 bases between them. The germline CDR1 and CDR2 sequences are SGHAT and FQNNGV. The CDR3 spans 15 residues. Written as DNA, the CDR3 is TGTGCCAGCAGCCCGGACAATTTAGCCAAAAACATTCAGTACTTC. Translated: CASSPDNLAKNIQYF.

Only a few counts were recorded for this clonotype. A read error may produce the germline difference seen at one junction end. The chain joins TRBV7-9 to TRBJ2-7, with D perhaps TRBD2 (5 bases). Germline CDR1 SEHNR, CDR2 FQNEAQ (reference sequence). The CDR3 is 12 residues long. The CDR3 nucleotides are TGTGCCAGCAGCTTTCCGGGGTCCTCTTTCCACTTC. Translating gives CASSFPGSSFHF.

This clonotype was counted only a few times. This chain joins TRBV20-1 and TRBJ2-1; D may be TRBD2 (6 bases). CDR1 and CDR2 from the germline V gene are DFQATT and SNEGSKA (reference sequence). The CDR3 is made up of 15 amino acids. Trimming pared 4 bases from V and 3 bases from J, leaving 16 bases between. Here the CDR3 reads CSANGGSSGYNEQFF. The CDR3 bases are TGCAGTGCTAACGGGGGTAGTTCGGGCTACAATGAGCAGTTCTTC.

In its sample, this clonotype was seen a few times. The CDR3 here is CASSLFAGGNTGELFF. In DNA, the CDR3 is TGTGCCAGCAGTTTATTCGCGGGGGGGAACACCGGGGAGCTGTTTTTT. This rearrangement joins TRBV12-3 or TRBV12-4 to TRBJ2-2; 8 positions match TRBD2. Trimming cost V 2 bases and J 1 base; bases outside gene matches: 3. This CDR3 is built from 16 residues.

This clonotype was counted ten times or more. In nucleotides, the CDR3 is TGCGCCAGCAGCCTGGGGTTTAACAATGAGCAGTTCTTC. This gives the protein CASSLGFNNEQFF. This chain uses TRBV5-1 with TRBJ2-1; D gene unclear. Between the trimmed V and J ends, which lost 4 bases and 5 bases, there was a span of 10 bases. Germline CDR1 SGHRS, CDR2 YFSETQ. This CDR3 contains 13 residues.

This clonotype was picked up many times. The rearrangement uses TRBV20-1 and TRBJ2-1; 9 bases agree with TRBD2. The CDR3 loop spans 16 amino acids. The V gene's germline CDR1 is DFQATT and CDR2 SNEGSKA (reference sequence). V trimming: 3 bases; J trimming: 7 bases; junction bases outside the gene matches: 13. The CDR3 coding sequence is TGCAGTGCTAGTAGGGTGCGGGAGGGAACTACGAATGAGCAGTTCTTC. Amino acids: CSASRVREGTTNEQFF.